This T cell receptor (beta chain) was retrieved from a study of blood T cell repertoires in COVID-19. Sequencing was performed with immunoSEQ multiplex PCR; in TCRdb, only in-frame clones are kept and a portion is missing. The sample lists about 69,000 clones; around three quarters were seen once. The sample consisted of peripheral blood. The clonotype was recovered from a man aged 55 to 70 with acute or convalescent COVID-19.

The CDR3 DNA reads as TGCGCCAGCAGCCCCGTACTAGCGGGGGGGCACAATGAGCAGTTCTTC. Residues: CASSPVLAGGHNEQFF. The chain combines TRBV10-2 with TRBJ2-1; 13 nucleotides agree with TRBD2. CDR3 length: 16 residues. CDR1 and CDR2 from the germline V gene are WSHSY and SAAADI. Trimming at V came to 6 bases and at J to 5 bases, leaving 7 bases not matched to a gene.